The sequence of this T cell receptor (beta chain) was determined in a study of T-cell reconstitution after alpha-beta-depleted transplantation in children. This CDR3 is 16 amino acids long. The V and J ends lost 0 bases and 6 bases respectively, with 14 bases between them. CDR1 and CDR2 from the germline V gene are KGHDR and SFDVKD. This clonotype was counted only a few times. What it binds is not known. Study-wide findings and caveats: The high TCRbeta diversity at day 60 in some patients came from surviving recipient T cells and thymic progenitors. Several hundred expanded graft clones reportedly supplied alpha-beta T cells about two months after transplant.

This sample's TCRbeta library carried unique molecular identifier barcodes. TCRdb fed the PCR reads into MiXCR, producing one record per CDR3 protein. The data show hundreds of thousands of distinct CDR3 sequences, 13% seen once. This sequence was found in a girl aged 2 to 9 with congenital amegakaryocytic thrombocytopenia, due to receive a stem cell transplant. The rearrangement uses TRBV24-1 and TRBJ1-5, with D hard to call. The sample consisted of PBMCs, taken before TCRalphabeta/CD19-depleted stem cell transplant. CDR3 residues: CATSDLPGILSQPQHF. CDR3 sequence (DNA): TGTGCCACCAGTGATTTGCCGGGTATATTGAGTCAGCCCCAGCATTTT.